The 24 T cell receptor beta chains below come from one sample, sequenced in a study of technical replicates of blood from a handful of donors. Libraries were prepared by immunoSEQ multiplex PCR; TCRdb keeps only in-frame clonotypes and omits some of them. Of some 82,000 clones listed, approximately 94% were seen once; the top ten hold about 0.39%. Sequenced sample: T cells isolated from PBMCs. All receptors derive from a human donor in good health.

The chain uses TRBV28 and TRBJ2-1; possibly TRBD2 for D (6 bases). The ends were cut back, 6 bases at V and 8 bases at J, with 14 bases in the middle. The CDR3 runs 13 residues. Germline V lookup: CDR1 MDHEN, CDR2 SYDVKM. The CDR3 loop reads CASSWGTPDEQFF. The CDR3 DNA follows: TGTGCCAGCAGCTGGGGGACTCCCGATGAGCAGTTCTTC.

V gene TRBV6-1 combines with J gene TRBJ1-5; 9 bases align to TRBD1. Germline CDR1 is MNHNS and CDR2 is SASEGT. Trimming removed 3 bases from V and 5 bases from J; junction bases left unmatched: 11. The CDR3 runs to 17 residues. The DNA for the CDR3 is TGTGCCAGCAGTGAGTTTAGTCCGACAGGGGGTTATCAGCCCCAGCATTTT. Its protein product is CASSEFSPTGGYQPQHF.

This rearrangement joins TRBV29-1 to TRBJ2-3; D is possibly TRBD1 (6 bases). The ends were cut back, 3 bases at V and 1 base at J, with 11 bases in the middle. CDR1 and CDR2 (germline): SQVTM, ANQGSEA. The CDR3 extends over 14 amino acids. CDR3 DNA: TGCAGCGTTGACGTGGCAGGGGGCACAGATACGCAGTATTTT. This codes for CSVDVAGGTDTQYF.

This CDR3 is CASKQVYEQYF. DNA for the CDR3: TGCGCCAGCAAACAGGTCTACGAGCAGTACTTC. The chain uses TRBV10-2 and TRBJ2-7, with a weak D call TRBD1 (5 bases). The germline CDR1 and CDR2 sequences are WSHSY and SAAADI. The V end lost 7 bases, the J end lost 3 bases, and 7 bases lay between the germline ends. The CDR3 is 11 residues long.

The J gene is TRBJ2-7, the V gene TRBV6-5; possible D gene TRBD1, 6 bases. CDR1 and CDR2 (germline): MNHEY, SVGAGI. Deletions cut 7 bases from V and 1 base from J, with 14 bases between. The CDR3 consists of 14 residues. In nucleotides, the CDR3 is TGTGCCAGCACGGCAAACAGGGAATCCTACGAGCAGTACTTC. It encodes CASTANRESYEQYF.

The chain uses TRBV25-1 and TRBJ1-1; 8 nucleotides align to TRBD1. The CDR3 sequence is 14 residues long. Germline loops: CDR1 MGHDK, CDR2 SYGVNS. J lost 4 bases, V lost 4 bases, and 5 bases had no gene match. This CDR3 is CASSVTGAGTEAFF. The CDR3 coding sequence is TGTGCCAGCAGTGTGACAGGGGCCGGCACTGAAGCTTTCTTT. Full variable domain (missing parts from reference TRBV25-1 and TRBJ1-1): EADIYQTPRYLVIGTGKKITLECSQTMGHDKMYWYQQDPGMELHLIHYSYGVNSTEKGDLSSESTVSRIRTEHFPLTLESARPSHTSQYLCASSVTGAGTEAFFGQGTRLTVV.

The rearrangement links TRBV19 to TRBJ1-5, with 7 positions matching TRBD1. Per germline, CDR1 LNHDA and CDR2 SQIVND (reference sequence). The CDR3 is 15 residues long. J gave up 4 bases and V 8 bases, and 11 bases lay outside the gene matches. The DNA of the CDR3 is TGTGCCAGTCTCCCTCGGGACAGATTTAATCAGCCCCAGCATTTT. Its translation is CASLPRDRFNQPQHF.

The DNA for the CDR3 is TGCAGCGTCTTAAGTCGAAGACTCATGAACACTGAAGCTTTCTTT. Its protein is CSVLSRRLMNTEAFF. The chain joins TRBV29-1 to TRBJ1-1; D uncertain. Germline CDR1 and CDR2: SQVTM and ANQGSEA. CDR3 length equals 15 residues. Trimming took off 6 bases at V and 0 bases at J, with 17 bases between the two ends.

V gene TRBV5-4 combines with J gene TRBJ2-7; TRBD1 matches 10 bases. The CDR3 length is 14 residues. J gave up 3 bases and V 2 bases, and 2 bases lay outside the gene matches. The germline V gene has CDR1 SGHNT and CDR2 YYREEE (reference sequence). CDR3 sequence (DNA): TGTGCCAGCAGCTTCCGGGACAGGGGCTACGAGCAGTACTTC. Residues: CASSFRDRGYEQYF.

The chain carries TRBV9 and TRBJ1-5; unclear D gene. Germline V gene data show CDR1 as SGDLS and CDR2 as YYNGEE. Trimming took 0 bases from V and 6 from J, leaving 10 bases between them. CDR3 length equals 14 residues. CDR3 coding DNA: TGTGCCAGCAGCGTAGGGGCTGGTGGTCAGCCCCAGCATTTT. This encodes CASSVGAGGQPQHF.

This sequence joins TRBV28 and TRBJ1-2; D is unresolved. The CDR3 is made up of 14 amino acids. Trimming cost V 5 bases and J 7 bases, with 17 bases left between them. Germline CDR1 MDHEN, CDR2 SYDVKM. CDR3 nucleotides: TGTGCCAGCAGTCTGAGGAGGGTTCATGGTGGCTACACCTTC. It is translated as CASSLRRVHGGYTF.

The DNA of the CDR3 is TGTGCCAGCAGTTTATCATTCAGGGGGTTCGGCTATGGCTACACCTTC. It translates to CASSLSFRGFGYGYTF. The J gene is TRBJ1-2, the V gene TRBV27; 7 positions match TRBD1. V shed 0 bases and J 4 bases; nucleotides not matched to a gene: 8. The CDR3 covers 16 residues. Germline V lookup: CDR1 MNHEY, CDR2 SMNVEV (reference sequence).

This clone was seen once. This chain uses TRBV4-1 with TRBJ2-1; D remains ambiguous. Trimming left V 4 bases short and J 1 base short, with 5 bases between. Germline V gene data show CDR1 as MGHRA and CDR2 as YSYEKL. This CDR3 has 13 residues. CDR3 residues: CASSPQSYNEQFF. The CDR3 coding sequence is TGCGCCAGCAGCCCCCAATCCTACAATGAGCAGTTCTTC.

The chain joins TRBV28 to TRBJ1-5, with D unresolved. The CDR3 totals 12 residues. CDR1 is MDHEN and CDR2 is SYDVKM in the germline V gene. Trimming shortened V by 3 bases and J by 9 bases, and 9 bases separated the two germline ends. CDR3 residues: CASSFQARPQHF. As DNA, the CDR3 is TGTGCCAGCAGTTTCCAGGCCAGGCCCCAGCATTTT.

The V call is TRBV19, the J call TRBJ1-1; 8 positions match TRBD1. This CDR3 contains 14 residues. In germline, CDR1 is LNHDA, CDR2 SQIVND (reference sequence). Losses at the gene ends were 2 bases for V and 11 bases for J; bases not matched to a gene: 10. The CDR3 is CASSITGGFLRAFF. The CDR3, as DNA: TGTGCCAGTAGTATAACAGGGGGGTTCCTTAGGGCTTTCTTT.

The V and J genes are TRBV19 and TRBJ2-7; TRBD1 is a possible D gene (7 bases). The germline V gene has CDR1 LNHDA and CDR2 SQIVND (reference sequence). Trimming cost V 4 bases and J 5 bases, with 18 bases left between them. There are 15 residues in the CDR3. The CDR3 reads CASSTPRGALHEQYF. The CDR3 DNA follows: TGTGCCAGTAGTACCCCCAGGGGGGCACTCCACGAGCAGTACTTC.

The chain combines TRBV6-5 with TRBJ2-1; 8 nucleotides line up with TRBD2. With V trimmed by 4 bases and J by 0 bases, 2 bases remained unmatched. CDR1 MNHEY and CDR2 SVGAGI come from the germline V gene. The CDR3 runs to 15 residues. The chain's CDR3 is CASSLTSASYNEQFF. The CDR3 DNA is TGTGCCAGCAGTTTGACTAGCGCCTCCTACAATGAGCAGTTCTTC.

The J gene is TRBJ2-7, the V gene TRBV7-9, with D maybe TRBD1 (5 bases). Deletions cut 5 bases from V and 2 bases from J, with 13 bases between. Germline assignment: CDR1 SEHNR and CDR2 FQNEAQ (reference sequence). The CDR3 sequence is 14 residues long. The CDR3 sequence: CASSQQTVPYEQYF. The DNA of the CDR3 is TGTGCCAGCAGCCAACAGACAGTCCCCTACGAGCAGTACTTC.

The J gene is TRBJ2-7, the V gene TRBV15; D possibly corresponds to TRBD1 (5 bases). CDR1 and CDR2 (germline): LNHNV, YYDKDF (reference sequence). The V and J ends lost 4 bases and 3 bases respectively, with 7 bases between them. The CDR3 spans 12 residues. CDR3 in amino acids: CATSKTGYEQYF. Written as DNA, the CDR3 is TGTGCCACCAGCAAAACAGGCTACGAGCAGTACTTC.

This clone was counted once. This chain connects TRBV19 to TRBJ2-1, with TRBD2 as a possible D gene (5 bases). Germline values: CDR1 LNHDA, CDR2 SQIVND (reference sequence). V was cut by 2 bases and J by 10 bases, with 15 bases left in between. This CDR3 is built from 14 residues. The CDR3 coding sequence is TGTGCCAGTAGTATACCCGGACTCAACTGGGAGCAGTTCTTC. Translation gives CASSIPGLNWEQFF.

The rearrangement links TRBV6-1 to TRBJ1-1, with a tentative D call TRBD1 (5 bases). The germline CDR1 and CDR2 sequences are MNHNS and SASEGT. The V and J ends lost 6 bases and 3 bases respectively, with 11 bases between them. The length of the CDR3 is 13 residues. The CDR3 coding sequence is TGTGCCAGCAGCTACCAAGGGGACACTGAAGCTTTCTTT. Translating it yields CASSYQGDTEAFF.

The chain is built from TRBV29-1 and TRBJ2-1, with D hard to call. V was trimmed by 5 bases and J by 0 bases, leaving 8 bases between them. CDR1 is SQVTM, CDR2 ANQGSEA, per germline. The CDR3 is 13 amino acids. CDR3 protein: CSVQAFSYNEQFF. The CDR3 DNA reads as TGCAGCGTTCAGGCTTTCTCCTACAATGAGCAGTTCTTC.

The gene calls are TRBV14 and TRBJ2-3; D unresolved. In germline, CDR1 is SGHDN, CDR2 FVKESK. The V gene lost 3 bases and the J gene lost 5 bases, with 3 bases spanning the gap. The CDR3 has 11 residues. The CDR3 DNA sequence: TGTGCCAGCAGCCAGAGAGATACGCAGTATTTT. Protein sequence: CASSQRDTQYF.

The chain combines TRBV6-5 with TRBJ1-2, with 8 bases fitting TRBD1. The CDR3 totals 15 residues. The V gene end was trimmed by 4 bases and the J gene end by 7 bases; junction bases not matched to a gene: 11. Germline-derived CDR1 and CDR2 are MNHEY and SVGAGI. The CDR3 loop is CASSSLRDRRVGYTF. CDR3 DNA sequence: TGTGCCAGCAGTTCCCTTAGGGACAGGCGGGTTGGCTACACCTTC.